This T cell receptor beta chain was identified in a study of PD-1 blockade in classical Hodgkin lymphoma. Each patient's relapse followed autologous stem cell transplantation, and brentuximab vedotin exposure varied. Germline CDR1 is SEHNR and CDR2 is FQNEAQ (reference sequence). The length of the CDR3 is 14 residues. V shed 6 bases, J shed 3 bases, and the junction held 3 bases outside the gene matches. Generated by immunoSEQ multiplex PCR, the TCRdb table keeps only in-frame clones and is missing some. Seen here are tens of thousands of clones, over 75% observed once, and the top ten hold about 15%. Whole-study results and caveats: Partial responders and progressors had significantly lower baseline TCR diversity.

As concerns this clone: The antigen remains unidentified.

Sequenced material: peripheral blood mononuclear cells (PBMCs), taken at baseline. The clonotype was recovered from a human donor with classical Hodgkin lymphoma. The chain carries TRBV7-9 and TRBJ1-4; 8 bases agree with TRBD1. Here the CDR3 DNA reads TGTGCCAGCAGGCTACAGGGGGCTAATGAAAAACTGTTTTTT. Translation: CASRLQGANEKLFF. Variable domain in full (rest from reference TRBV7-9 and TRBJ1-4): DTGVSQNPRHKITKRGQNVTFRCDPISEHNRLYWYRQTLGQGPEFLTYFQNEAQLEKSRLLSDRFSAERPKGSFSTLEIQRTEQGDSAMYLCASRLQGANEKLFFGSGTQLSVL.